Each of the 15 T cell receptor beta chains below was sequenced from the same sample in a study of CD8 T cells in ankylosing spondylitis. Study-wide results and limits: Within ankylosing spondylitis blood, a TCR beta motif made up of several highly homologous variants appeared to be characteristic.

These receptors' antigens are unknown. MiXCR, run by TCRdb on the 5' RACE reads, gives a single entry per CDR3 protein. In the table there are hundreds of thousands of distinct CDR3 sequences, 15% to 20% of which are singletons. The sequenced sample was blood, either unsorted or a sorted T cell fraction (not recorded which). The receptors were sampled from a male donor with ankylosing spondylitis.

The V and J genes are TRBV12-3 or TRBV12-4 and TRBJ1-6; D is perhaps TRBD1 (5 bases). V was shortened by 6 bases and J by 10 bases, with 19 bases between the two germline ends. CDR3 length: 15 residues. CDR3 in DNA: TGTGCCAGCAGCACTACGGGGGGGAAAGGGTCACCCCTCCACTTT. Protein sequence: CASSTTGGKGSPLHF.

The gene calls are TRBV7-9 and TRBJ1-1; 7 bases fit TRBD1. Germline CDR1 reads SEHNR; CDR2 reads FQNEAQ (reference sequence). The CDR3 is 15 amino acids. The V segment lost 1 base and the J segment 5 bases; nucleotides outside the gene matches: 7. The CDR3 region is CASSLVTGRRTEAFF. DNA of the CDR3: TGTGCCAGCAGCTTAGTGACAGGGAGAAGGACTGAAGCTTTCTTT.

The chain has TRBV9 and TRBJ2-1; D is perhaps TRBD1 (7 bases). The CDR3 consists of 15 residues. V was shortened by 0 bases and J by 5 bases, with 12 bases between the two germline ends. Germline assignment: CDR1 SGDLS and CDR2 YYNGEE. Here the CDR3 reads CASSVAGGPNNEQFF. CDR3 nucleotide sequence: TGTGCCAGCAGCGTAGCAGGGGGGCCAAACAATGAGCAGTTCTTC.

This clonotype was seen a handful of times. V is TRBV20-1 and J is TRBJ1-2, with D unclear. In germline, CDR1 is DFQATT, CDR2 SNEGSKA (reference sequence). The CDR3 covers 19 residues. The germline V and J ends were trimmed by 3 bases and 5 bases, with 31 bases remaining between them. The CDR3 DNA is TGCAGTGCTAGCTTCAGTTCCTACCCAACGGACCCGAGAGCTTATGGCTACACCTTC. Amino acids: CSASFSSYPTDPRAYGYTF.

The rearrangement joins TRBV29-1 to TRBJ2-3; 12 bases match TRBD2. After removal of 3 bases from V and 8 bases from J, the junction contained 6 bases not matched to a gene. CDR1 is SQVTM, CDR2 ANQGSEA, per germline. The CDR3 contains 14 residues. The CDR3 nucleotides read TGCAGCGTTGAGGCTAGCGGGGGGGTAGGTACGCAGTATTTT. Amino acids: CSVEASGGVGTQYF.

V is TRBV11-2 and J is TRBJ1-3, with a weak D call TRBD1 (5 bases). The CDR3 has 16 residues. V was trimmed by 4 bases and J by 0 bases, leaving 13 bases between them. The germline V gene has CDR1 SGHAT and CDR2 FQNNGV. CDR3 sequence: CASSSRQSPSGNTIYF. CDR3 DNA: TGTGCCAGCAGCTCTCGACAGAGCCCCTCTGGAAACACCATATATTTT.

The table lists this clonotype with a few counts. The V call is TRBV4-1, the J call TRBJ1-1; D may be TRBD1 (6 bases). V was shortened by 0 bases and J by 3 bases, with 11 bases between the two germline ends. CDR3 length: 15 residues. Germline values: CDR1 MGHRA, CDR2 YSYEKL. As DNA, the CDR3 is TGCGCCAGCAGCCAAGATTCAGGGGTGGACACTGAAGCTTTCTTT. Translated, it gives CASSQDSGVDTEAFF.

This clonotype came up a few times. The chain couples TRBV4-1 to TRBJ1-3; D is ambiguous. Trimming removed 0 bases at V and 3 bases at J, with 9 bases between. CDR1 is MGHRA, CDR2 YSYEKL, per germline. The CDR3 covers 15 residues. The CDR3 spells CASSQEGSDGNTIYF. CDR3 DNA sequence: TGCGCCAGCAGCCAAGAGGGGTCGGATGGAAACACCATATATTTT.

The CDR3 bases are TGCGCCAGCAGCCAAGAGGAAACGGGCGGGCTGTTCGAGCAGTACTTC. Encoded protein: CASSQEETGGLFEQYF. The chain combines TRBV4-1 with TRBJ2-7, with D possibly TRBD2 on 5 matching bases. V gave up 0 bases and J gave up 6 bases, with 18 bases separating them. Per germline, CDR1 MGHRA and CDR2 YSYEKL. The CDR3 runs 16 residues.

This clonotype has only a few counts. This chain uses TRBV20-1 with TRBJ2-2, with 7 bases aligning to TRBD1. This CDR3 comprises 13 residues. With 5 bases clipped from V and 1 base from J, the junction kept 1 base outside the gene matches. The V gene's germline CDR1 is DFQATT and CDR2 SNEGSKA (reference sequence). CDR3 sequence reads: CSAWTGNTGELFF. In DNA form, the CDR3 reads TGCAGTGCTTGGACAGGGAACACCGGGGAGCTGTTTTTT.

The chain joins TRBV20-1 to TRBJ2-7; 10 nucleotides agree with TRBD2. The CDR3 length is 12 residues. Germline CDR1 and CDR2: DFQATT and SNEGSKA (reference sequence). The CDR3 loop is CGVLAGDYEQYF. In DNA, the CDR3 is TGCGGCGTCCTAGCGGGGGACTACGAGCAGTACTTC.

This clonotype was counted only a few times. The rearrangement links TRBV29-1 to TRBJ2-7; possibly TRBD1 for D (5 bases). There are 12 residues in the CDR3. Germline V lookup: CDR1 SQVTM, CDR2 ANQGSEA. V lost 0 bases and J lost 7, with 10 bases in between. The CDR3 region has the DNA TGCAGCGTTGAAGATGACAGAAGAGAGCAGTACTTC. Translated: CSVEDDRREQYF.

Only a few counts were recorded for this clonotype. The V gene is TRBV21-1, the J gene TRBJ1-1; TRBD1 is the table's D call, not checked against the DNA. TRBV21-1 is reported as a pseudogene. This CDR3 has 18 amino acids. CDR3 coding DNA: TGTGCCAGCACCCAAAGAGGGTTAAGGACAGGGTTGAGCACTGAAGCTTTCTTT. This translates into CASTQRGLRTGLSTEAFF.

This clonotype was detected only a few times. The chain uses TRBV12-3 or TRBV12-4 and TRBJ2-4; the D call may be TRBD1 or TRBD2 (6 bases each). The germline V and J ends were trimmed by 4 bases and 11 bases, with 15 bases remaining between them. CDR3 length: 13 amino acids. The CDR3 region is CASSSGGRFFQYF. The CDR3 DNA sequence: TGTGCCAGCAGTTCTGGGGGGCGCTTTTTTCAGTACTTC.

This clonotype has ten or more counts. The CDR3: CSARGETGDNQPQHF. In nucleotides, the CDR3 is TGCAGTGCTAGAGGGGAGACAGGGGACAATCAGCCCCAGCATTTT. The chain uses TRBV20-1 and TRBJ1-5; 8 nucleotides match TRBD1. CDR1 DFQATT and CDR2 SNEGSKA come from the germline V gene (reference sequence). The trim removed 1 base at V and 3 bases at J, leaving 5 bases unmatched. The CDR3 has 15 amino acids.